This T cell receptor beta chain was observed in a study of T cell responses to AZD1222 COVID-19 vaccine. V was shortened by 5 bases and J by 10 bases, with 16 bases between the two germline ends. The CDR3 covers 13 residues. Germline CDR1 and CDR2: SEHNR and FQNEAQ (reference sequence). TCRdb's copy holds only in-frame clones and misses some; the assay was immunoSEQ multiplex PCR. This sample has 100,000 to 150,000 clones, with roughly 89% found just once. The receptor's source is an adult who received the AZD1222 COVID-19 vaccine. Sequencing was performed on peripheral blood, taken 28 days after the second AZD1222 dose. The chain is built from TRBV7-9 and TRBJ2-3, with D possibly TRBD1 on 6 matching bases. CDR3 coding DNA: TGTGCCAGCAGCGACCAGACAGGTTTGGCGCAGTATTTT. It is translated as CASSDQTGLAQYF.